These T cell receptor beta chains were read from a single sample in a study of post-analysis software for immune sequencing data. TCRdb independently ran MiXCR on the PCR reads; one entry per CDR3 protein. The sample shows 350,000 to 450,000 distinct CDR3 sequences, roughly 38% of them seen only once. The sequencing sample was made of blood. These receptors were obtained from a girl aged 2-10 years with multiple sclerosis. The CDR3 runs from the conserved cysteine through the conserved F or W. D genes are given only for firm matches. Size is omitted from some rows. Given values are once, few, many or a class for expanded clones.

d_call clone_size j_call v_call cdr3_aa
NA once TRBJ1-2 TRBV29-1 CSAEGQCYGYTF
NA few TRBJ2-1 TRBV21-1 CASSKAWDRAGYNEQFF
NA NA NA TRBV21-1 CAGRSSRQNCEQYF
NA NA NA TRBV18 CASSPTSDKYEQYF
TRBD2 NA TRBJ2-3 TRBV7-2 CASSLAFLAGVNTDTQYF
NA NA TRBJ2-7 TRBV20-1 CSARAQILPYEQYF
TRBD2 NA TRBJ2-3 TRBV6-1 CASSGRSSGYEKDTQYF
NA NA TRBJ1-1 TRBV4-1 CAGSQASPANTEAFF
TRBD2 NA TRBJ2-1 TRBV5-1 CASSPGLAGTYNEQFF
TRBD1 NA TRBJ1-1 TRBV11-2 CASSLPGTGGTEAFF
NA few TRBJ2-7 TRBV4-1 CASSQGTVHYEQYF
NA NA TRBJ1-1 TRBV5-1 CASSLAVFSGDTNTEAFF
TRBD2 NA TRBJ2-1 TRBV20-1 CSARALAGEDNEQFF
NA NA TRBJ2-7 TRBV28 CASSLGGSVYEQYF
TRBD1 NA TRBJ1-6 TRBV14 CASSQQTGDIAPFHF
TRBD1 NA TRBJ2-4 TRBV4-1 CASSQDDRAQRNIQYF
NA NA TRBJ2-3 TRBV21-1 CASSLRQGGNTQYF
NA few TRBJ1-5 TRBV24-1 CATSAGAYQPQHF
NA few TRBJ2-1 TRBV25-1 CASSEFNEQFF
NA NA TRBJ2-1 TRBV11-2 CASSLDWGDEQFF
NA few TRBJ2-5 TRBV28 CASRAQSQETQYF
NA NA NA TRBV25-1 CASSYNNIQYF
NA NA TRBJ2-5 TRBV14 CASSQDTIQETQYF
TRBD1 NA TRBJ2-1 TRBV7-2 CASSLAWGQQYEQFF
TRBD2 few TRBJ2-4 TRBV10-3 CAISERGLGAKNIQYF
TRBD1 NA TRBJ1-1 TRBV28 CASTLSRGQLNTEAFF
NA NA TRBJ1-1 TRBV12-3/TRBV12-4 CASSTSGRPRNTEAFF
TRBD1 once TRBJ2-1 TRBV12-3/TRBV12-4 CAMGQGPYNEQFF
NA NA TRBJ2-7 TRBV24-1 CATSDNRQAYEQYF
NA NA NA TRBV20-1 CSARGSEQYF
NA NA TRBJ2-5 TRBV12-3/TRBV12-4 CASSSLKRLTQYF
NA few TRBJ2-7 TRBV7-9 CASSDRDGLFYEQYF
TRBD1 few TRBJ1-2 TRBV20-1 CSAPLHRDRDGYTF
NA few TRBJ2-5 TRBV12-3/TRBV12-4 CASSSGAGETQYF
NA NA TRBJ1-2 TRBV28 CASRSASWIGYTF
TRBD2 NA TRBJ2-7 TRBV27 CASALAGKSYEQYF
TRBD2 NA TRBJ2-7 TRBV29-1 CSVEESASGFYEQYF
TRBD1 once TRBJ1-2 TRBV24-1 CATSDPTRGQGGYTF
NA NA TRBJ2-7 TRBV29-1 CSVAGGLNYEQYF
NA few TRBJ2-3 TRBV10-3 CAIGGRGYSTDTQYF
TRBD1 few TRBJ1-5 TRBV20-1 CSASRQGRDQPQHF
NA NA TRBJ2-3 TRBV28 CASSQENLSTDTQYF
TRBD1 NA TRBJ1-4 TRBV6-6 CASSRDRGGGEKLFF